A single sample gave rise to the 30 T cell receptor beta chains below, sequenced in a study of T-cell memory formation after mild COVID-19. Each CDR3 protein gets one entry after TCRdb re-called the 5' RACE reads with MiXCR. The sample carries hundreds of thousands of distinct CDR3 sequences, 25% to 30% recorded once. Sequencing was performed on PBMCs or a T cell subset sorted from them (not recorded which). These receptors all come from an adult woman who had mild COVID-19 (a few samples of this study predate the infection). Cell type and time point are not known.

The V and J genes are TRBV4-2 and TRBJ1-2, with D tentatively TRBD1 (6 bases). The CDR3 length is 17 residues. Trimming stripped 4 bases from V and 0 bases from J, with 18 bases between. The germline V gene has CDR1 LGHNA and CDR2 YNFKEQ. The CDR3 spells CASSRSRRGTANYGYTF. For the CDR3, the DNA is TGTGCCAGCAGCCGCTCGAGAAGGGGGACTGCTAACTATGGCTACACCTTC.

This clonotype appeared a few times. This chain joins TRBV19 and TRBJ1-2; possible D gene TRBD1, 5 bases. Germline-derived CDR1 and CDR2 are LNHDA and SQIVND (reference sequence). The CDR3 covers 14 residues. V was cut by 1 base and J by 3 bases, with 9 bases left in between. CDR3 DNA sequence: TGTGCCAGTAGTATAGGGGGGTCGGACTATGGCTACACCTTC. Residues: CASSIGGSDYGYTF.

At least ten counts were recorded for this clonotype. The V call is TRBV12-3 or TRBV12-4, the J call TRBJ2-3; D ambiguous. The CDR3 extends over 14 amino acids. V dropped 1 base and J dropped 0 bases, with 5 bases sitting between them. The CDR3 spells CASSLGASTDTQYF. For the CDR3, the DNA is TGTGCCAGCAGTTTAGGGGCGAGCACAGATACGCAGTATTTT.

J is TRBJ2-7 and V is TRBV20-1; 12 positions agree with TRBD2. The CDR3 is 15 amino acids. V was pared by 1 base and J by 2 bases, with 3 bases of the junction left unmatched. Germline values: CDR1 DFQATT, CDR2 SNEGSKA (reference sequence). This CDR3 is CSARAGLAGTYEQYF. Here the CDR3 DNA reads TGCAGTGCTAGAGCGGGACTAGCGGGTACCTACGAGCAGTACTTC.

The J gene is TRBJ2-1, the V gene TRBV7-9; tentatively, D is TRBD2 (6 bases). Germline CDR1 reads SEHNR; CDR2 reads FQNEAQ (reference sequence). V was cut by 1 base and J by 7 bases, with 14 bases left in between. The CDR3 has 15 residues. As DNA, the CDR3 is TGTGCCAGCAGCTTAGGCGGAGGGCCAAGGAATGAGCAGTTCTTC. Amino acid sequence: CASSLGGGPRNEQFF.

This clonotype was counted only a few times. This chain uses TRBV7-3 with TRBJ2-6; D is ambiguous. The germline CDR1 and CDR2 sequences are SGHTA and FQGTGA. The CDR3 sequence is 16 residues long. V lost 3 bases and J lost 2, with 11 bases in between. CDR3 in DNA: TGTGCCAGCAGCTTCTTATGGCGCGCTGGGGCCAACGTCCTGACTTTC. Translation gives CASSFLWRAGANVLTF.

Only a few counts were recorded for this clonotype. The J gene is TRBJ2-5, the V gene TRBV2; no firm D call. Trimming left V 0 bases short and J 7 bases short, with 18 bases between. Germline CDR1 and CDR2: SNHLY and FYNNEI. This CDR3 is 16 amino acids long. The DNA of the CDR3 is TGTGCCAGCAGTGAAGCGAAGTACAGTAACGTCGGGACCCAGTACTTC. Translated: CASSEAKYSNVGTQYF.

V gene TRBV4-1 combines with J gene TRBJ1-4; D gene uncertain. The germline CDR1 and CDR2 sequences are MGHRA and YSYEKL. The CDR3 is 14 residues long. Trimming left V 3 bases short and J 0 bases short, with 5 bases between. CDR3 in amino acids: CASSQTATNEKLFF. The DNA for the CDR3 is TGCGCCAGCAGCCAGACGGCAACTAATGAAAAACTGTTTTTT.

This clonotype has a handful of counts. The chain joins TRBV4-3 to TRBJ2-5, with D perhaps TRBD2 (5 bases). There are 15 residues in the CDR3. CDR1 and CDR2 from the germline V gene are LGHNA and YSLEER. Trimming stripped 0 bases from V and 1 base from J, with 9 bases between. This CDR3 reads CASSQDSGSQETQYF. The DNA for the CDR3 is TGCGCCAGCAGCCAAGATTCGGGGTCCCAAGAGACCCAGTACTTC.

CDR3 DNA sequence: TGTGCCAGCAGCACCACCGCACGAGCGGGGGCGACCGGGGAGCTGTTTTTT. It codes for CASSTTARAGATGELFF. This chain uses TRBV14 with TRBJ2-2, with 8 bases matching TRBD2. V shed 5 bases and J 5 bases; nucleotides not matched to a gene: 13. CDR1 is SGHDN, CDR2 FVKESK, per germline. This CDR3 comprises 17 residues.

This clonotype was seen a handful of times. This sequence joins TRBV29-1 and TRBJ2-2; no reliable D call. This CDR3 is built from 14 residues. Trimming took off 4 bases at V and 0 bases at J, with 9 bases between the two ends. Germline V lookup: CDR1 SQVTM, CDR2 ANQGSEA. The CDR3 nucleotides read TGCAGCGTTGTGTCTGGGGCGAACACCGGGGAGCTGTTTTTT. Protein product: CSVVSGANTGELFF.

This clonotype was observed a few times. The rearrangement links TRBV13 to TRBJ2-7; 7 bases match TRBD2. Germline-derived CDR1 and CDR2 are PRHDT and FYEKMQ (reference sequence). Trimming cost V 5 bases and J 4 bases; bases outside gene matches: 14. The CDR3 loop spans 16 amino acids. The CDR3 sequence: CASSPRGREYIYEQYF. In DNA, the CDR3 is TGTGCCAGCAGCCCCCGTGGGCGGGAGTACATTTACGAGCAGTACTTC.

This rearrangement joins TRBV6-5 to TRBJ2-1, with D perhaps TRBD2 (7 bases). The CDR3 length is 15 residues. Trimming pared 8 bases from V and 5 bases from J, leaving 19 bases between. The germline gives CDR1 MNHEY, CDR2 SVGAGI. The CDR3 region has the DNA TGTGCCAGCCCTGGGGGGGCGCTTCTTAACAATGAGCAGTTCTTC. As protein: CASPGGALLNNEQFF.

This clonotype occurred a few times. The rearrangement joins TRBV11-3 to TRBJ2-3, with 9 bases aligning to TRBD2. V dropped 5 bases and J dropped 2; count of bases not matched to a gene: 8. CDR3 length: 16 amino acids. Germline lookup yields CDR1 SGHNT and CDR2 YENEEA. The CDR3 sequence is CASSSSGGGYTDTQYF. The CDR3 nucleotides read TGTGCCAGCAGCAGTAGCGGGGGAGGTTACACAGATACGCAGTATTTT.

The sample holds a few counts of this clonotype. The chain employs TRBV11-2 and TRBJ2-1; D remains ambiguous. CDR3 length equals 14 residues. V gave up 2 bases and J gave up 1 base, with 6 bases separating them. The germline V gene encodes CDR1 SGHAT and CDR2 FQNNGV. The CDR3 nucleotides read TGTGCCAGCAGCTTACATGTTTCCTACAATGAGCAGTTCTTC. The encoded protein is CASSLHVSYNEQFF.

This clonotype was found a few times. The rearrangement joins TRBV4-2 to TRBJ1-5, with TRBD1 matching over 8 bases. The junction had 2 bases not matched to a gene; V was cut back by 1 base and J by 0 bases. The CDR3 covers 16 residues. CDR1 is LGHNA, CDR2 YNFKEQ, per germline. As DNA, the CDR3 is TGTGCCAGCAGCCAAGGGGGGACAGGTAGCAATCAGCCCCAGCATTTT. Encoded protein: CASSQGGTGSNQPQHF.

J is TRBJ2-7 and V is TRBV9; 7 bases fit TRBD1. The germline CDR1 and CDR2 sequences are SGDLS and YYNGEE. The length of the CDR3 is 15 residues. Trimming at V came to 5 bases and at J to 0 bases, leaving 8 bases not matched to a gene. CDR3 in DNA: TGTGCCAGCAGTAAAACCGGGACAGCCTCCTACGAGCAGTACTTC. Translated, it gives CASSKTGTASYEQYF.

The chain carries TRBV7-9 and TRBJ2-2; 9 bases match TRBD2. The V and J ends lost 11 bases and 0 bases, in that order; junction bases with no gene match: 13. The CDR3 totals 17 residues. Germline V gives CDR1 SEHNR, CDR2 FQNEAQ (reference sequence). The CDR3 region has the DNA TGTGCCGGCACCATAGCGGGGGTGTACGCGAACACCGGGGAGCTGTTTTTT. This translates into CAGTIAGVYANTGELFF.

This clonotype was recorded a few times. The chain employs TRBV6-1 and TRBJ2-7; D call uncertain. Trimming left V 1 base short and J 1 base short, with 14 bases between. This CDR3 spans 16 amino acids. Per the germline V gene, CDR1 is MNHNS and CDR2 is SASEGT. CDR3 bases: TGTGCCAGCAGTGAAGTCCGCGGACGTGCGTCCTACGAGCAGTACTTC. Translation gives CASSEVRGRASYEQYF.

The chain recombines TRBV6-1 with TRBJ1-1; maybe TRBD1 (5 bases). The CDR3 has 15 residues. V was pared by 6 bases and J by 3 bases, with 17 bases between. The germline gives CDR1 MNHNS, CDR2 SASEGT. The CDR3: CASRVLQGMDTEAFF. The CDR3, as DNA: TGTGCCAGCAGGGTACTTCAGGGAATGGACACTGAAGCTTTCTTT.

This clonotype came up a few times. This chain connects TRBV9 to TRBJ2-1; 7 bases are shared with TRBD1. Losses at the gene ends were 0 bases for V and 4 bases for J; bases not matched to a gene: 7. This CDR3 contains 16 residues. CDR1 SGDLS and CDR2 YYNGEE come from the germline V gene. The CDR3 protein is CASSVGSGQTYNEQFF. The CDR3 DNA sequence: TGTGCCAGCAGCGTAGGCTCGGGACAGACATACAATGAGCAGTTCTTC.

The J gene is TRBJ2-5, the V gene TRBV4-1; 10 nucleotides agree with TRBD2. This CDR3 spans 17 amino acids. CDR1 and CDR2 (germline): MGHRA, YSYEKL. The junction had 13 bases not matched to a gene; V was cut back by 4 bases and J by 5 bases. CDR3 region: CASSPGFGLAGEETQYF. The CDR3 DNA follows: TGCGCCAGCAGCCCGGGTTTCGGGCTAGCGGGAGAGGAGACCCAGTACTTC.

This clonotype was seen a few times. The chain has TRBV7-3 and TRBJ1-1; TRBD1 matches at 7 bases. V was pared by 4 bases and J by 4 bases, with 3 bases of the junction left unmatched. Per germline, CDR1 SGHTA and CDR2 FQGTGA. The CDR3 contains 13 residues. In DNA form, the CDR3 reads TGTGCCAGCAGCTCGACAGGGAGCACTGAAGCTTTCTTT. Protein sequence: CASSSTGSTEAFF.

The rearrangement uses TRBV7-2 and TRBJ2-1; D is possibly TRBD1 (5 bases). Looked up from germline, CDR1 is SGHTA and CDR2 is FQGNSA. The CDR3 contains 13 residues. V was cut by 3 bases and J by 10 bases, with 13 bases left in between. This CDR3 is CASSLQQGQEQFF. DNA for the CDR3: TGTGCCAGCAGCTTGCAGCAGGGCCAGGAGCAGTTCTTC.

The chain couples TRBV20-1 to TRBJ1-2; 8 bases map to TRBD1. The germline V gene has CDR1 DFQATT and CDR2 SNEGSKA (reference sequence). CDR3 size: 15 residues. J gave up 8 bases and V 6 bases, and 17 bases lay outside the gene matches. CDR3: CSAIDRTGYLDGYTF. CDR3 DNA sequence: TGCAGTGCAATTGACCGGACAGGGTATTTGGACGGCTACACCTTC.

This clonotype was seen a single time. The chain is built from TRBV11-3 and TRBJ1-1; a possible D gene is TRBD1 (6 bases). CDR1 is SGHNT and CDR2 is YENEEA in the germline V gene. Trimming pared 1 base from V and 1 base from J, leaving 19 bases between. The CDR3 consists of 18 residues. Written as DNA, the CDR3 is TGTGCCAGCAGCTTAGCTGCAGGGGCTTTAGGGAAGAACACTGAAGCTTTCTTT. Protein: CASSLAAGALGKNTEAFF.

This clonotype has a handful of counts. This chain's CDR3 is CASSPGLAGGTGELFF. Here the CDR3 DNA reads TGCGCCAGCAGCCCGGGACTAGCGGGGGGCACCGGGGAGCTGTTTTTT. The chain uses TRBV5-1 and TRBJ2-2; 15 bases line up with TRBD2. CDR3 length: 16 residues. CDR1 is SGHRS, CDR2 YFSETQ, per germline. V shed 4 bases, J shed 4 bases, and the junction held 2 bases outside the gene matches.

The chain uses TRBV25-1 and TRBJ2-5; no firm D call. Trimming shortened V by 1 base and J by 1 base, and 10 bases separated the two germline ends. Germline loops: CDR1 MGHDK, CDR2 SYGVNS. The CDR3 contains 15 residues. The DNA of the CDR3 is TGTGCCAGCAGTGAATGGGCAGATATCCAAGAGACCCAGTACTTC. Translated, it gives CASSEWADIQETQYF. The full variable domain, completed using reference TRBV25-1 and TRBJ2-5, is EADIYQTPRYLVIGTGKKITLECSQTMGHDKMYWYQQDPGMELHLIHYSYGVNSTEKGDLSSESTVSRIRTEHFPLTLESARPSHTSQYLCASSEWADIQETQYFGPGTRLLVL.

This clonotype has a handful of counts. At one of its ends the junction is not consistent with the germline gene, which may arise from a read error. The CDR3 region has the DNA TGTGCCAGCAGCTTAGACGGGACTCCCAAACGTTTT. Translated, it gives CASSLDGTPKRF. This chain connects TRBV13 to TRBJ2-3; maybe TRBD2 (6 bases). Germline loops: CDR1 PRHDT, CDR2 FYEKMQ (reference sequence). The CDR3 length is 12 residues.

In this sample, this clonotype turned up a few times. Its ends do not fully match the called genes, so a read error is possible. The DNA for the CDR3 is TGTGCCAGCAGCCAAGAAACCAGTCTAGCGGGAGTCTTTGATGAGCAGCTCTTC. This sequence encodes CASSQETSLAGVFDEQLF. The chain links TRBV14 to TRBJ2-1; 10 bases map to TRBD2. Looked up from germline, CDR1 is SGHDN and CDR2 is FVKESK. This CDR3 comprises 18 residues.